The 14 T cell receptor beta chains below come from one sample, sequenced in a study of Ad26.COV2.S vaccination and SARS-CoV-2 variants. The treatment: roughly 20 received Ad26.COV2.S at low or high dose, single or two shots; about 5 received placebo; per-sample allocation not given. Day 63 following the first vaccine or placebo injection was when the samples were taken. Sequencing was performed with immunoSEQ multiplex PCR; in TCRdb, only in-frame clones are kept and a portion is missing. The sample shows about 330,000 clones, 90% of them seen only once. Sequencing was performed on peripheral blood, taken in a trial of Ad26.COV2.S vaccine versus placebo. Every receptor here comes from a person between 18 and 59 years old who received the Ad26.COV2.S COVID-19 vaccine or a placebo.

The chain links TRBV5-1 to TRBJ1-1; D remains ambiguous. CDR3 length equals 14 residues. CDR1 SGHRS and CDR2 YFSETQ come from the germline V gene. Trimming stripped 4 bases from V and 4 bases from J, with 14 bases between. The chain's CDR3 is CASSAGGLSTEAFF. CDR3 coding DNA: TGCGCCAGCAGCGCAGGAGGTTTGTCCACTGAAGCTTTCTTT.

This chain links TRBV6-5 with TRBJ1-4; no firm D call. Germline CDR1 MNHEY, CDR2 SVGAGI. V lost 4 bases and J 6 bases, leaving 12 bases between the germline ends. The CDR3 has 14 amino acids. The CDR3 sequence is CASSSEQIYEKLFF. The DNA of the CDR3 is TGTGCCAGCAGTTCAGAACAGATCTATGAAAAACTGTTTTTT.

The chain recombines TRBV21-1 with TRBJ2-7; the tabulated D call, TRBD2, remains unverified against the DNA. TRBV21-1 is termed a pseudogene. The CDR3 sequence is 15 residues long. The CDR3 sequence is CASSYPGGVSYEQYF. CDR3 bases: TGTGCCAGCAGCTACCCGGGAGGGGTAAGCTACGAGCAGTACTTC.

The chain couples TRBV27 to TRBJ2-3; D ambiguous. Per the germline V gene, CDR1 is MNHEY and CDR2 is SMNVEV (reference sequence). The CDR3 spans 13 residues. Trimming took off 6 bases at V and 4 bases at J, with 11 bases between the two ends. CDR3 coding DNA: TGTGCCAGCAGCCTTAGTTGGGCAGATACGCAGTATTTT. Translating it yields CASSLSWADTQYF.

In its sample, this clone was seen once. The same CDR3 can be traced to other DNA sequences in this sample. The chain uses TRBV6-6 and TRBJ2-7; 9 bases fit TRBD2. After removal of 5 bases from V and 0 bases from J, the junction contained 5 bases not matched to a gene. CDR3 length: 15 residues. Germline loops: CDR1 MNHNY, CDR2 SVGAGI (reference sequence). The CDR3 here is CASSPSGMSSYEQYV. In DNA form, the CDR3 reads TGTGCCAGCAGTCCTAGCGGGATGAGCTCCTACGAGCAGTACGTC.

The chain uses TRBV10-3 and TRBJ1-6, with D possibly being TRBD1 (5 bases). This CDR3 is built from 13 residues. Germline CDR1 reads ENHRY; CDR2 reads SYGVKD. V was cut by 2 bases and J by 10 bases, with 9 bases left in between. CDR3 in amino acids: CAISEGQGSPLHF. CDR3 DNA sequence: TGTGCCATCAGTGAGGGGCAGGGATCACCCCTCCACTTT.

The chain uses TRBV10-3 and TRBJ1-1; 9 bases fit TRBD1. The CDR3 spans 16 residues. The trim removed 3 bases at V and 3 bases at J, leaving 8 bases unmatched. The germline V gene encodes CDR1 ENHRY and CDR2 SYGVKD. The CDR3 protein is CAISEAGQGVDTEAFF. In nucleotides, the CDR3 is TGTGCCATCAGTGAAGCGGGACAGGGAGTGGACACTGAAGCTTTCTTT.

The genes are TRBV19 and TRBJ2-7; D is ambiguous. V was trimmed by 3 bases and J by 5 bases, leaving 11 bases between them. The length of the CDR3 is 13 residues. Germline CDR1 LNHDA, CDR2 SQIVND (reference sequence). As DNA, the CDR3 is TGTGCCAGTAGTATCCCGGTACGGCACGAGCAGTACTTC. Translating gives CASSIPVRHEQYF.

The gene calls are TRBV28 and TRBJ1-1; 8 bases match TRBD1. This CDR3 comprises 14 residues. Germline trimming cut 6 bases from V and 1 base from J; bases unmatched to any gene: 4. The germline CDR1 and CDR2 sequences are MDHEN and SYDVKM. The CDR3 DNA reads TGTGCCAGCAGGTGGGGGACAGGGAACACTGAAGCTTTCTTT. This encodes CASRWGTGNTEAFF.

CDR3 bases: TGTGCCAGCAGTTACGGGACAGGGGGCTACGAGCAGTACTTC. Translation gives CASSYGTGGYEQYF. The rearrangement uses TRBV6-2 or TRBV6-3 and TRBJ2-7, with 11 bases fitting TRBD1. J gave up 3 bases and V 2 bases, and 0 bases lay outside the gene matches. Germline V gene lookup returns CDR1 MNHEY and CDR2 SVGEGT. This CDR3 contains 14 residues.

CDR3 amino acids: CASSDRGPGAEAFF. The CDR3 DNA reads as TGTGCCAGCAGTGATAGGGGCCCAGGTGCTGAAGCTTTCTTT. The chain carries TRBV2 and TRBJ1-1; D may be TRBD1 (5 bases). Per the germline V gene, CDR1 is SNHLY and CDR2 is FYNNEI. The CDR3 length is 14 residues. V was cut by 3 bases and J by 6 bases, with 14 bases left in between.

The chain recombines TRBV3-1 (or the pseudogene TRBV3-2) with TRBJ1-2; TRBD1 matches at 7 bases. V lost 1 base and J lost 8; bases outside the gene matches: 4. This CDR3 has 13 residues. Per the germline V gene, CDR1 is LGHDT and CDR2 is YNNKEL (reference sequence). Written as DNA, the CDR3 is TGTGCCAGCAGCCAAGCCCAGGGGGGGGGCTACACCTTC. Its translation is CASSQAQGGGYTF.

The CDR3 loop is CASSSPGQGFNEQFF. Here the CDR3 DNA reads TGTGCCAGCAGCTCTCCGGGACAGGGGTTCAATGAGCAGTTCTTC. The chain is built from TRBV5-4 and TRBJ2-1, with 10 nucleotides matching TRBD1. V shed 3 bases and J 6 bases; nucleotides not matched to a gene: 6. Germline V gene lookup returns CDR1 SGHNT and CDR2 YYREEE (reference sequence). The CDR3 loop spans 15 amino acids.

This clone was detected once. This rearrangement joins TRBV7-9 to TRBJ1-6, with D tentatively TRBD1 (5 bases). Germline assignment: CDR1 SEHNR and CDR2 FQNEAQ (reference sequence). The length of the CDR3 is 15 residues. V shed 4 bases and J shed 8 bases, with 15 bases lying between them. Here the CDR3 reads CASSSGVPGHSPLHF. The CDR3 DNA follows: TGTGCCAGCAGCTCAGGAGTACCGGGACATTCACCCCTCCACTTT.